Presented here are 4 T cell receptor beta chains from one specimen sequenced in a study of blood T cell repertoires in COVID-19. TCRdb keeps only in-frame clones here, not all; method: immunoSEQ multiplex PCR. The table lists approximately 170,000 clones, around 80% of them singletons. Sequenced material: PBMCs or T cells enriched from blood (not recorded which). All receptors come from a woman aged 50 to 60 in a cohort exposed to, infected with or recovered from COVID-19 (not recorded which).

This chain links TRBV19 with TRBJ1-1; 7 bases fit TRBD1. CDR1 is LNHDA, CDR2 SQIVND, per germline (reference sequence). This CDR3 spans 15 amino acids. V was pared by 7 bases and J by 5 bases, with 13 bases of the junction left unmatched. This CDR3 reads CASNRDSRYGTEAFF. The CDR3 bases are TGTGCCAGTAACCGGGACAGCCGTTATGGGACTGAAGCTTTCTTT.

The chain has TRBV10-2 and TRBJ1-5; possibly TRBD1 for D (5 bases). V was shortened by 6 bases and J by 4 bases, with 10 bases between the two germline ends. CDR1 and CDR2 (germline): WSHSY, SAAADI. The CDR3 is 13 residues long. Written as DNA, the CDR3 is TGCGCCAGCAGCTGGGACTGGAATCAGCCCCAGCATTTT. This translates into CASSWDWNQPQHF.

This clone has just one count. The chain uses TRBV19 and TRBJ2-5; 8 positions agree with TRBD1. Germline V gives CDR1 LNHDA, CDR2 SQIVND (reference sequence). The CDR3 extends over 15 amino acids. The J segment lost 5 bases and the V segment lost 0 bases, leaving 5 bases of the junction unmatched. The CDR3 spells CASSIESGGYETQYF. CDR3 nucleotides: TGTGCCAGTAGTATAGAATCAGGGGGCTATGAGACCCAGTACTTC. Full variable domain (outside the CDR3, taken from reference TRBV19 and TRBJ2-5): DGGITQSPKYLFRKEGQNVTLSCEQNLNHDAMYWYRQDPGQGLRLIYYSQIVNDFQKGDIAEGYSVSREKKESFPLTVTSAQKNPTAFYLCASSIESGGYETQYFGPGTRLLVL.

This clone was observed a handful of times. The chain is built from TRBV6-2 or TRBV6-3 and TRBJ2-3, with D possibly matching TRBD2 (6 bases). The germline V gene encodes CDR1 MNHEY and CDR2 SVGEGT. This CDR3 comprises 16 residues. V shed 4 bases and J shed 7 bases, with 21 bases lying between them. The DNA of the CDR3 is TGTGCCAGCAGTTCCCACGGGACTTCAGAACAATATACGCAGTATTTT. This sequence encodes CASSSHGTSEQYTQYF.